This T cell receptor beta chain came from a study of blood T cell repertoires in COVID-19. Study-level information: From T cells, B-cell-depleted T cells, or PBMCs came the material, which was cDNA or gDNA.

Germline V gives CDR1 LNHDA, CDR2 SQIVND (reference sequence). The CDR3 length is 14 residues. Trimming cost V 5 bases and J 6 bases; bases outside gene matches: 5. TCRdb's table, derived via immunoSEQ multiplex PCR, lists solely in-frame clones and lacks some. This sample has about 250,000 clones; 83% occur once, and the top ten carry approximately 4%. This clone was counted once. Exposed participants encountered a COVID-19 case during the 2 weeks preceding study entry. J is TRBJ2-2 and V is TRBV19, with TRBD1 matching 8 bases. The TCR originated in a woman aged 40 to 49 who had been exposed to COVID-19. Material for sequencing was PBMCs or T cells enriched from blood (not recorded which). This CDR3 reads CASSPRQGSGELFF. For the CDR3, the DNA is TGTGCCAGTAGTCCTCGACAGGGGTCCGGGGAGCTGTTTTTT.